Below are 2 T cell receptor beta chains sequenced from a single sample in a study of blood T cell repertoires in COVID-19. TCRdb keeps only in-frame clones here, not all; method: immunoSEQ multiplex PCR. The data show around 80,000 clones, 80% seen once. Source material: peripheral blood. The receptors here all came from a man aged 45-60 years with COVID-19, enrolled during active disease.

The chain links TRBV27 to TRBJ1-1; D remains ambiguous. Germline assignment: CDR1 MNHEY and CDR2 SMNVEV (reference sequence). Trimming cost V 2 bases and J 3 bases, with 7 bases left between them. The CDR3 loop spans 13 amino acids. CDR3 loop: CASSLGVYTEAFF. DNA for the CDR3: TGTGCCAGCAGTTTAGGAGTTTACACTGAAGCTTTCTTT.

This clone was detected only once. The V gene is TRBV7-9, the J gene TRBJ1-1, with D unclear. This CDR3 is built from 14 residues. Germline CDR1 reads SEHNR; CDR2 reads FQNEAQ (reference sequence). V dropped 1 base and J dropped 2 bases, with 8 bases sitting between them. CDR3 coding DNA: TGTGCCAGCAGCTTAGGGACGGGAAACACTGAAGCTTTCTTT. Its translation is CASSLGTGNTEAFF.